Presented here are 19 T cell receptor beta chains from one specimen sequenced in a study of blood T cell repertoires in COVID-19. TCRdb keeps only in-frame clones here, not all; method: immunoSEQ multiplex PCR. Among about 42,000 clones listed, about nine tenths were seen once. The material sequenced was peripheral blood. The source of these receptors is a human donor in a cohort sampled during active COVID-19.

Only a few counts were recorded for this clone. The genes are TRBV10-3 and TRBJ1-6; D not certain. Trimming took off 2 bases at V and 10 bases at J, with 6 bases between the two ends. The CDR3 spans 12 residues. The germline V gene has CDR1 ENHRY and CDR2 SYGVKD. The CDR3 spells CAISELESPLHF. In DNA, the CDR3 is TGTGCCATCAGTGAGCTGGAGTCACCCCTCCACTTT.

This clone has only a few counts. This rearrangement joins TRBV11-2 to TRBJ2-7, with D possibly matching TRBD1 (5 bases). The germline CDR1 and CDR2 sequences are SGHAT and FQNNGV. This CDR3 region has 14 residues. The ends were cut back, 1 base at V and 3 bases at J, with 10 bases in the middle. The CDR3 sequence: CASSLGAGYYEQYF. For the CDR3, the DNA is TGTGCCAGCAGCTTAGGGGCAGGGTACTACGAGCAGTACTTC.

The CDR3 is CASSPPTGFNSPLHF. In DNA form, the CDR3 reads TGCGCCAGCAGTCCCCCGACAGGTTTTAATTCACCCCTCCACTTT. This chain connects TRBV23-1 to TRBJ1-6; tentatively, D is TRBD1 (6 bases). TRBV23-1 belongs to the ORF category, with a function that is uncertain. This CDR3 contains 15 residues. The V gene lost 4 bases and the J gene lost 6 bases, with 13 bases spanning the gap.

CDR3 nucleotides: TGCGCCAGCAGCTTGTACTTGGGGGGGAACTACAATGAGCAGTTCTTC. Translated, it gives CASSLYLGGNYNEQFF. The gene calls are TRBV5-1 and TRBJ2-1, with 7 bases aligning to TRBD2. Losses at the gene ends were 1 base for V and 3 bases for J; bases not matched to a gene: 7. This CDR3 spans 16 amino acids. CDR1 and CDR2 (germline): SGHRS, YFSETQ.

The rearrangement joins TRBV13 to TRBJ1-2; weak D call: TRBD1 (6 bases). This CDR3 contains 13 residues. Germline CDR1 is PRHDT and CDR2 is FYEKMQ (reference sequence). Between the trimmed V and J ends, which lost 5 bases and 4 bases, there was a span of 11 bases. CDR3 sequence (DNA): TGTGCCAGCAGCAAAACAGGGATCTATGGCTACACCTTC. Residues: CASSKTGIYGYTF. Full variable domain (remainder filled in from reference TRBV13 and TRBJ1-2): AAGVIQSPRHLIKEKRETATLKCYPIPRHDTVYWYQQGPGQDPQFLISFYEKMQSDKGSIPDRFSAQQFSDYHSELNMSSLELGDSALYFCASSKTGIYGYTFGSGTRLTVV.

This clone was counted once. The chain joins TRBV4-1 to TRBJ1-1, with TRBD1 matching 7 bases. Germline V gene data show CDR1 as MGHRA and CDR2 as YSYEKL. There are 12 residues in the CDR3. J was trimmed by 10 bases and V by 0 bases; bases with no gene match: 2. In nucleotides, the CDR3 is TGCGCCAGCAGCCAAGATGGGGACAGAGCTTTCTTT. It is translated as CASSQDGDRAFF.

This chain connects TRBV4-2 to TRBJ1-2; possibly TRBD1 for D (6 bases). CDR3 size: 13 residues. Germline-derived CDR1 and CDR2 are LGHNA and YNFKEQ. The V end lost 3 bases, the J end lost 5 bases, and 10 bases lay between the germline ends. The CDR3: CASSQDSGYGYTF. Here the CDR3 DNA reads TGTGCCAGCAGCCAGGACAGTGGGTATGGCTACACCTTC.

CDR3 loop: CATRTGPLSEQYF. The CDR3 DNA follows: TGTGCCACCCGGACAGGCCCTTTAAGCGAGCAGTACTTC. This chain links TRBV2 with TRBJ2-7; 7 bases agree with TRBD1. J gave up 6 bases and V 10 bases, and 12 bases lay outside the gene matches. The CDR3 runs 13 residues. Germline V gene lookup returns CDR1 SNHLY and CDR2 FYNNEI.

V gene TRBV6-4 combines with J gene TRBJ2-7; maybe TRBD1 (5 bases). V lost 9 bases and J lost 4, with 28 bases in between. The CDR3 loop spans 17 amino acids. Germline V gene lookup returns CDR1 MRHNA and CDR2 SNTAGT. This chain's CDR3 is CASNSTGRRFGLYEQYF. In DNA form, the CDR3 reads TGTGCCAGTAACTCCACAGGCCGGCGGTTTGGGTTGTACGAGCAGTACTTC.

The rearrangement joins TRBV6-6 to TRBJ2-7; TRBD1 matches 11 bases. Per germline, CDR1 MNHNY and CDR2 SVGAGI (reference sequence). The CDR3 is 18 residues long. The junction had 17 bases not matched to a gene; V was cut back by 5 bases and J by 5 bases. CDR3 sequence (DNA): TGTGCCAGCAGTCGTACATTATCCCGGGACAGGGGGGGCCACGAGCAGTACTTC. Encoded protein: CASSRTLSRDRGGHEQYF.

This clone was seen a single time. This chain uses TRBV11-2 with TRBJ1-5; 9 positions match TRBD1. The CDR3 contains 18 residues. Trimming at V came to 5 bases and at J to 0 bases, leaving 11 bases not matched to a gene. Germline-derived CDR1 and CDR2 are SGHAT and FQNNGV. The CDR3 region is CASSPGRGQGYSNQPQHF. CDR3 nucleotides: TGTGCCAGCAGCCCAGGACGAGGACAGGGGTATAGCAATCAGCCCCAGCATTTT.

This chain connects TRBV3-1 (or the pseudogene TRBV3-2) to TRBJ2-3, with TRBD1 identical over 8 bases. From germline, CDR1 is LGHDT and CDR2 YNNKEL (reference sequence). The CDR3 totals 15 residues. V dropped 6 bases and J dropped 3; count of bases not matched to a gene: 8. The CDR3, as DNA: TGTGCCAGCAGTCCCCGCAGGGGGCAGACAGATACGCAGTATTTT. This encodes CASSPRRGQTDTQYF.

This chain connects TRBV4-1 to TRBJ1-1, with TRBD1 identical over 7 bases. The CDR3 spans 15 residues. CDR1 MGHRA and CDR2 YSYEKL come from the germline V gene. The trim removed 6 bases at V and 0 bases at J, leaving 7 bases unmatched. The CDR3 is CASRDLTGLNTEAFF. DNA of the CDR3: TGCGCCAGCAGGGACTTGACAGGGTTGAACACTGAAGCTTTCTTT.

V and J are TRBV29-1 and TRBJ1-1; the D gene is possibly TRBD1 (5 bases). V gave up 2 bases and J gave up 5 bases, with 12 bases separating them. Germline assignment: CDR1 SQVTM and CDR2 ANQGSEA. The CDR3 consists of 13 residues. The CDR3 here is CSVELSGKTEAFF. DNA for the CDR3: TGCAGCGTTGAATTGTCAGGGAAAACTGAAGCTTTCTTT.

The chain couples TRBV13 to TRBJ1-2; D is undetermined. The CDR3 is made up of 12 amino acids. V was trimmed by 0 bases and J by 6 bases, leaving 5 bases between them. Germline CDR1 is PRHDT and CDR2 is FYEKMQ (reference sequence). Written as DNA, the CDR3 is TGTGCCAGCAGCTTAGGCCGGGATGGCTACACCTTC. This translates into CASSLGRDGYTF.

The chain carries TRBV5-6 and TRBJ1-2; TRBD1 matches at 9 bases. Unmatched junction bases numbered 2, after V lost 3 bases and J lost 5 bases. Germline V CDR1 and CDR2: SGHDT, YYEEEE. The CDR3 length is 13 residues. CDR3 nucleotides: TGTGCCAGCAGCTCGACAGGGGGATATGGCTACACCTTC. Its translation is CASSSTGGYGYTF.

The rearrangement uses TRBV5-1 and TRBJ1-6; D not certain. Per the germline V gene, CDR1 is SGHRS and CDR2 is YFSETQ. V lost 4 bases, J lost 5 bases, and 13 bases lay in between. The CDR3 extends over 15 amino acids. As DNA, the CDR3 is TGCGCCAGCAGCCGAGAGACGGGAGATAATTCACCCCTCCACTTT. This gives the protein CASSRETGDNSPLHF.

The chain has TRBV14 and TRBJ2-7, with 7 bases aligning to TRBD1. With 1 base clipped from V and 3 bases from J, the junction kept 3 bases outside the gene matches. The CDR3 spans 14 residues. Germline V gene data show CDR1 as SGHDN and CDR2 as FVKESK. The CDR3 sequence: CASSQGRDSYEQYF. CDR3 nucleotides: TGTGCCAGCAGCCAAGGCCGGGACAGCTACGAGCAGTACTTC.

The rearrangement links TRBV5-1 to TRBJ1-1; D ambiguous. Germline V gene sequence: CDR1 SGHRS, CDR2 YFSETQ. V was shortened by 0 bases and J by 5 bases, with 8 bases between the two germline ends. The CDR3 has 13 residues. The CDR3: CASSLGGETEAFF. The CDR3, as DNA: TGCGCCAGCAGCTTGGGCGGGGAGACTGAAGCTTTCTTT. Together with reference TRBV5-1 and TRBJ1-1, the CDR3 gives the full variable domain: KAGVTQTPRYLIKTRGQQVTLSCSPISGHRSVSWYQQTPGQGLQFLFEYFSETQRNKGNFPGRFSGRQFSNSRSEMNVSTLELGDSALYLCASSLGGETEAFFGQGTRLTVV.